Listed below are T cell receptor beta chains from one sample, sequenced in a study of blood T cell repertoires in COVID-19. Using immunoSEQ multiplex PCR, the repertoire was profiled, and TCRdb retains in-frame clones only, with some absent. The sample lists about 270,000 clones; roughly 86% were seen once. Material: peripheral blood. These TCRs come from a man aged 35-49 years with active or convalescent COVID-19. The CDR3 runs from the conserved cysteine through the conserved F or W. A D gene is named only where the DNA matches it firmly. Where a row states a size, it is once, few, many or the class of an expanded clone; other rows omit it.

TRBJ2-7 | TRBV6-5 | - | - | CASSIKDSSYEQYF | TGTGCCAGCAGCATAAAGGACAGCTCCTACGAGCAGTACTTC
TRBJ2-5 | TRBV15 | - | - | CATSRDPGADETQYF | TGTGCCACCAGCAGAGATCCAGGGGCGGACGAGACCCAGTACTTC
TRBJ2-7 | TRBV7-6 | TRBD2 | once | CASSFQAGGSYEQYF | TGTGCCAGCAGCTTCCAAGCGGGGGGATCATACGAGCAGTACTTC
TRBJ1-2 | TRBV7-9 | - | - | CAGSASGSPYGYTF | TGTGCCGGTTCCGCTTCAGGGTCCCCATATGGCTACACCTTC
TRBJ2-1 | TRBV7-8 | TRBD2 | - | CASSFLAGGNNEQFF | TGTGCCAGCAGTTTCCTAGCGGGAGGGAACAATGAGCAGTTCTTC
TRBJ1-1 | TRBV5-1 | TRBD1 | - | CASSSRTRTGANTEAFF | TGCGCCAGCAGCTCAAGAACTCGGACAGGGGCTAACACTGAAGCTTTCTTT
TRBJ2-5 | TRBV9 | - | - | CASSVDGIQETQYF | TGTGCCAGCAGCGTAGACGGGATCCAAGAGACCCAGTACTTC
TRBJ1-1 | TRBV2 | - | - | CASETDLNTEAFF | TGTGCCAGCGAGACAGATTTGAACACTGAAGCTTTCTTT
TRBJ1-5 | TRBV19 | - | - | CASSPRQKVSLQPQHF | TGTGCCAGTAGTCCGAGACAGAAAGTATCATTGCAGCCCCAGCATTTT
TRBJ2-1 | TRBV5-1 | TRBD2 | once | CASSHPRGVTGGPYNEQFF | TGCGCCAGCAGCCACCCGAGAGGGGTAACGGGGGGGCCCTACAATGAGCAGTTCTTC
TRBJ1-2 | TRBV19 | - | - | CATKPLQENYGYTF | TGTGCCACCAAGCCGCTACAGGAGAACTATGGCTACACCTTC
TRBJ1-3 | TRBV5-1 | - | - | CASSSLGDGNTIYF | TGCGCCAGCAGCTCCCTGGGCGACGGAAACACCATATATTTT
TRBJ2-7 | TRBV18 | - | - | CASSPLGAYEQYF | TGTGCCAGCTCACCTCTAGGGGCCTACGAGCAGTACTTC
TRBJ2-7 | TRBV6-6 | - | - | CASTAGRLSSYEQYF | TGTGCCAGCACCGCGGGACGGCTAAGCTCCTACGAGCAGTACTTC
TRBJ2-3 | TRBV30 | - | - | CAWFPDFFDTDTQYF | TGTGCCTGGTTTCCCGACTTTTTTGACACAGATACGCAGTATTTT
TRBJ1-5 | TRBV28 | TRBD1 | - | CASSLTRTGFSNQPQHF | TGTGCCAGCAGTCTAACACGGACAGGTTTTAGCAATCAGCCCCAGCATTTT
TRBJ1-2 | TRBV24-1 | TRBD1 | - | CATSGPTGYGYTF | TGTGCCACCAGTGGCCCGACAGGGTATGGCTACACCTTC
TRBJ2-3 | TRBV5-1 | TRBD2 | - | CASSAGLAADTQYF | TGCGCCAGCAGCGCGGGACTAGCAGCAGATACGCAGTATTTT
TRBJ2-7 | TRBV6-5 | TRBD2 | - | CASSRTSGSAHEQYF | TGTGCCAGCAGTCGAACTAGCGGGAGTGCCCACGAGCAGTACTTC
TRBJ1-2 | TRBV28 | TRBD1 | few | CASSPMGDRAYGYTF | TGTGCCAGCAGCCCAATGGGGGACAGGGCCTATGGCTACACCTTC
TRBJ2-1 | TRBV3-1/TRBV3-2 | - | - | CASSRSELRGISSYNEQFF | TGTGCCAGCAGCCGGTCAGAGCTTCGAGGGATAAGCTCCTACAATGAGCAGTTCTTC
TRBJ2-1 | TRBV7-9 | - | - | CASSFLPSGGYNEQFF | TGTGCCAGCAGCTTTCTACCCTCTGGAGGCTACAATGAGCAGTTCTTC
TRBJ1-1 | TRBV7-9 | - | few | CASSLEGGVTEAFF | TGTGCCAGCAGCTTAGAAGGGGGTGTTACTGAAGCTTTCTTT
TRBJ2-1 | TRBV2 | TRBD2 | - | CASSREALDSEQFF | TGTGCCAGCAGTCGGGAGGCACTTGATAGTGAGCAGTTCTTC
TRBJ1-6 | TRBV28 | TRBD1 | few | CASTKNRGLGNSPLHF | TGTGCCAGCACCAAGAACAGGGGGCTTGGTAATTCACCCCTCCACTTT
TRBJ2-3 | TRBV27 | TRBD1 | once | CASSPYRRGPPDTQYF | TGTGCCAGCAGTCCGTACCGCAGGGGGCCCCCAGATACGCAGTATTTT
TRBJ1-1 | TRBV19 | TRBD1 | - | CASSIGSRGLGTEAFF | TGTGCCAGTAGTATCGGGTCGAGGGGGCTGGGTACTGAAGCTTTCTTT
TRBJ1-3 | TRBV30 | - | - | CAWSVRQYSGNTIYF | TGTGCCTGGAGTGTACGTCAGTACTCTGGAAACACCATATATTTT
TRBJ2-3 | TRBV7-9 | TRBD1 | - | CASSPGQGADTQYF | TGTGCCAGCAGCCCGGGACAGGGTGCGGATACGCAGTATTTT
TRBJ2-7 | TRBV6-5 | TRBD1 | - | CASSYGTGGTEQYF | TGTGCCAGCAGTTACGGGACAGGCGGAACCGAGCAGTACTTC
TRBJ2-1 | TRBV6-4 | TRBD2 | - | CASSTSGSLPYNEQFF | TGTGCCAGCAGTACTAGCGGGAGCCTTCCCTACAATGAGCAGTTCTTC
TRBJ1-3 | TRBV7-8 | TRBD1 | - | CASSPDRVAGGNTIYF | TGTGCCAGCAGCCCGGACAGGGTGGCGGGAGGAAACACCATATATTTT
TRBJ1-5 | TRBV28 | - | - | CASSLGGPQHF | TGTGCCAGCAGTTTGGGAGGGCCCCAGCATTTT
TRBJ2-7 | TRBV5-1 | TRBD2 | - | CASSTGTSGRAYEQYF | TGCGCCAGCAGCACCGGGACTAGCGGGAGGGCCTACGAGCAGTACTTC
TRBJ2-1 | TRBV11-2 | TRBD2 | - | CASSLAASGRSNEQFF | TGTGCCAGCAGCTTAGCGGCTAGCGGGAGATCGAATGAGCAGTTCTTC
TRBJ2-5 | TRBV5-6 | - | - | CASSLGAGDETQYF | TGTGCCAGCAGCTTGGGAGCAGGGGATGAGACCCAGTACTTC